This T cell receptor beta chain was observed in a study of cytomegalovirus exposure and HLA in healthy donors. Across the study: In a previous analysis, about 100 million unique TCR beta sequences were found from 150 million to 200 million T cells. Researchers found that just over 80% of about 400 genotyped donors fell within the Caucasian-associated ancestry cluster.

PCR involved 60 Vbeta and 13 Jbeta primers. Study processing details: Later, an analysis found tens of millions of unique TCR beta chains, and approximately 10 million of these were shared. The table came from immunoSEQ multiplex PCR; TCRdb's copy has only in-frame clones and leaves some out. For V, J and clone size, that table is used; D and trimming come from the DNA. The sample consists of 150,000 to 200,000 clones, about 75% of them appearing once. The germline V gene encodes CDR1 KGHSH and CDR2 LQKENI. The CDR3 extends over 15 amino acids. V was pared by 3 bases and J by 7 bases, with 17 bases between.

The chain links TRBV18 to TRBJ2-3; D is perhaps TRBD2 (6 bases). The sample taken for sequencing was PBMCs. The source is a woman aged 45-60 years in good health and CMV-seropositive. The CDR3 region has the DNA TGTGCCAGCTCACCCGATAGCGGTTTTGTGAATACGCAGTATTTT. Encoded protein: CASSPDSGFVNTQYF.